These 16 T cell receptor beta chains originate from one sample sequenced in a study of T cell responses to AZD1222 COVID-19 vaccine. TCRdb's copy holds only in-frame clones and misses some; the assay was immunoSEQ multiplex PCR. In the table there are about 160,000 clones, 92% of which are singletons. The sequencing here drew on peripheral blood, taken 28 days after the second AZD1222 dose. Receptors were obtained from an adult who received the AZD1222 COVID-19 vaccine.

The chain has TRBV6-2 or TRBV6-3 and TRBJ1-2; possibly TRBD1 for D (5 bases). V was clipped by 5 bases and J by 3 bases, with 10 bases between them. This CDR3 has 13 residues. CDR1 and CDR2 (germline): MNHEY, SVGEGT. The CDR3 protein is CASSPTEDYGYTF. In DNA, the CDR3 is TGTGCCAGCAGTCCGACAGAAGACTATGGCTACACCTTC.

The V call is TRBV28, the J call TRBJ2-5; TRBD1 aligns across 8 bases. The CDR3 runs 15 residues. V trimming: 3 bases; J trimming: 5 bases; junction bases outside the gene matches: 8. Germline values: CDR1 MDHEN, CDR2 SYDVKM. CDR3 in amino acids: CASSFSAGGRETQYF. DNA of the CDR3: TGTGCCAGCAGTTTCTCGGCAGGGGGCAGGGAGACCCAGTACTTC.

This clone has a single count. The V gene is TRBV11-2, the J gene TRBJ2-4; no clear D. The V end lost 5 bases, the J end lost 2 bases, and 7 bases lay between the germline ends. CDR3 size: 13 residues. Per the germline V gene, CDR1 is SGHAT and CDR2 is FQNNGV. Written as DNA, the CDR3 is TGTGCCAGCAGCCCACTATCCAAAAACATTCAGTACTTC. Amino acids: CASSPLSKNIQYF. Full variable domain (missing parts from reference TRBV11-2 and TRBJ2-4): EAGVAQSPRYKIIEKRQSVAFWCNPISGHATLYWYQQILGQGPKLLIQFQNNGVVDDSQLPKDRFSAERLKGVDSTLKIQPAKLEDSAVYLCASSPLSKNIQYFGAGTRLSVL.

V and J are TRBV27 and TRBJ1-1; possibly TRBD1 for D (6 bases). The CDR3 length is 15 residues. Looked up from germline, CDR1 is MNHEY and CDR2 is SMNVEV (reference sequence). V was cut by 1 base and J by 5 bases, with 14 bases left in between. CDR3 loop: CASSLWGHPSTEAFF. The CDR3 bases are TGTGCCAGCAGTTTATGGGGACACCCCTCGACTGAAGCTTTCTTT.

V gene TRBV19 combines with J gene TRBJ1-3; TRBD1 might be the D (6 bases). Between the trimmed V and J ends, which lost 7 bases and 1 base, there was a span of 26 bases. From germline, CDR1 is LNHDA and CDR2 SQIVND (reference sequence). The CDR3 totals 19 residues. The CDR3 DNA is TGTGCCAGTAACCCACCTACCCGACAGGCCCCCTTGTCTGGAAACACCATATATTTT. This sequence encodes CASNPPTRQAPLSGNTIYF.

V is TRBV19 and J is TRBJ1-5; TRBD1 aligns across 7 bases. This CDR3 region has 16 residues. Germline CDR1 LNHDA, CDR2 SQIVND (reference sequence). Trimming at V came to 9 bases and at J to 0 bases, leaving 11 bases not matched to a gene. The CDR3 region is CASRRGQYYSNQPQHF. The CDR3 DNA is TGTGCCAGCAGAAGGGGACAGTACTATAGCAATCAGCCCCAGCATTTT.

The V call is TRBV6-5, the J call TRBJ1-1; the D is unclear. The CDR3 is 13 amino acids. Trimming removed 2 bases from V and 2 bases from J, with 6 bases in between. The germline gives CDR1 MNHEY, CDR2 SVGAGI. The CDR3 nucleotides read TGTGCCAGCAGTTACACAGAAAACACTGAAGCTTTCTTT. It encodes CASSYTENTEAFF.

V is TRBV5-4 and J is TRBJ2-7; 9 bases are shared with TRBD2. The CDR3 loop spans 16 amino acids. From germline, CDR1 is SGHNT and CDR2 YYREEE (reference sequence). The V segment lost 3 bases and the J segment 4 bases; nucleotides outside the gene matches: 11. The CDR3 bases are TGTGCCAGCAGCTCGGGAATGACTAGCGGATTGTACGAGCAGTACTTC. This encodes CASSSGMTSGLYEQYF.

V usage is TRBV3-1 (or the pseudogene TRBV3-2) and J usage is TRBJ2-3, with D perhaps matching TRBD2 (6 bases). The CDR3 loop spans 17 amino acids. Germline V gene data show CDR1 as LGHDT and CDR2 as YNNKEL (reference sequence). V lost 2 bases to trimming and J lost 1 base, with 16 bases between them. The CDR3 reads CASSQSMPSSGTDTQYF. The CDR3 DNA reads as TGTGCCAGCAGCCAATCCATGCCCTCTAGCGGCACAGATACGCAGTATTTT.

This chain uses TRBV2 with TRBJ1-5; 8 bases are a match to TRBD1. Losses at the gene ends were 6 bases for V and 0 bases for J; bases not matched to a gene: 4. Germline V gives CDR1 SNHLY, CDR2 FYNNEI. The CDR3 consists of 15 residues. The DNA of the CDR3 is TGTGCCAGCAGCAGGGACAGGTATAGCAATCAGCCCCAGCATTTT. As protein: CASSRDRYSNQPQHF.

This chain connects TRBV3-1 (or the pseudogene TRBV3-2) to TRBJ2-2; 7 bases match TRBD1. With 4 bases clipped from V and 6 bases from J, the junction kept 11 bases outside the gene matches. Germline V gene sequence: CDR1 LGHDT, CDR2 YNNKEL (reference sequence). The CDR3 has 16 residues. For the CDR3, the DNA is TGTGCCAGCAGCCCGGACAGGACCCCGCAGGCCGGGGAGCTGTTTTTT. It yields the protein CASSPDRTPQAGELFF.

The rearrangement uses TRBV7-9 and TRBJ2-7; perhaps TRBD2 as D (6 bases). With 0 bases removed from V and 7 bases from J, the gap between germline ends came to 16 bases. The V gene's germline CDR1 is SEHNR and CDR2 FQNEAQ (reference sequence). The CDR3 sequence is 15 residues long. The CDR3 DNA follows: TGTGCCAGCAGCTTAGCTGGCGGGAATTGGGGGGAGCAGTACTTC. Protein product: CASSLAGGNWGEQYF.

This clone was observed a handful of times. The V gene is TRBV5-8, the J gene TRBJ2-7; 10 bases match TRBD2. Trimming removed 7 bases from V and 4 bases from J; junction bases left unmatched: 2. The CDR3 has 12 residues. Per germline, CDR1 SGHTS and CDR2 YDEGEE. This CDR3 is CASGTSAYEQYF. CDR3 nucleotides: TGTGCCAGCGGGACTAGCGCTTACGAGCAGTACTTC.

V usage is TRBV6-4 and J usage is TRBJ2-1; possible D gene TRBD1, 5 bases. CDR3 size: 14 residues. V lost 8 bases and J 5 bases, leaving 16 bases between the germline ends. Germline loops: CDR1 MRHNA, CDR2 SNTAGT. For the CDR3, the DNA is TGTGCCAGCCGGCCAACGACAGAGAACAATGAGCAGTTCTTC. Protein product: CASRPTTENNEQFF.

The rearrangement joins TRBV7-2 to TRBJ2-7; 10 bases match TRBD1. The CDR3 totals 18 residues. J lost 4 bases, V lost 4 bases, and 16 bases had no gene match. Looked up from germline, CDR1 is SGHTA and CDR2 is FQGNSA. This CDR3 is CASSSRLGTGDRNYEQYF. In nucleotides, the CDR3 is TGTGCCAGCAGCTCACGCCTAGGGACAGGGGACCGGAATTACGAGCAGTACTTC.

The genes are TRBV5-4 and TRBJ2-3; 11 bases map to TRBD2. The V segment lost 6 bases and the J segment 4 bases; nucleotides outside the gene matches: 10. Germline V gene data show CDR1 as SGHNT and CDR2 as YYREEE (reference sequence). This CDR3 contains 16 residues. The chain's CDR3 is CASTVRLAGLSDTQYF. DNA for the CDR3: TGTGCCAGCACCGTGAGACTAGCGGGACTTTCAGATACGCAGTATTTT.